This record covers a single T cell receptor (beta chain). The CDR3 spans 15 residues. CDR1 ENHRY and CDR2 SYGVKD come from the germline V gene. With 2 bases removed from V and 4 bases from J, the gap between germline ends came to 14 bases. The entry originates in a study of T cells after yellow fever vaccination. Study-wide context: Preparing low-cell-number fractions relied on SMART-Seq v4 Ultra Low Input.

Via MiXCR, TCRdb re-called the 5' RACE reads, giving one row per CDR3 protein. Of about 550,000 distinct CDR3 sequences listed, about 19% are singletons. The sample in question was PBMCs, obtained 15 days after the yellow fever booster vaccination. J is TRBJ1-2 and V is TRBV10-3, with D possibly matching TRBD1 (6 bases). This clonotype was obtained from a man aged 25 to 40 who received the YFV17D yellow fever vaccine. DNA of the CDR3: TGTGCCATCAGTGAGATAGAGACAGGCCTCTATGGCTACACCTTC. Protein: CAISEIETGLYGYTF.